A few counts support the clone carrying this TCR beta chain. Its antigen is still unknown. The record originates from a study of T cells in Graves' hyperthyroidism and ophthalmopathy. Findings and caveats of the study: Ophthalmopathy, which appeared later, was predicted by the model a median 6.5 months before onset.

Amplified TCR beta CDR3 regions derived from RNA transcripts. The HTBI set primed first-round TCR CDR3 RT-PCR. TCRdb ran MiXCR on the multiplex PCR reads and lists one entry per CDR3 protein. Of 480,000 or so distinct CDR3 sequences listed, 40% to 55% were seen once; the top ten hold about two fifths. The CDR3 is 14 residues long. V shed 4 bases and J 3 bases; nucleotides not matched to a gene: 1. Germline V lookup: CDR1 SNHLY, CDR2 FYNNEI. This chain uses TRBV2 with TRBJ2-5; 11 positions match TRBD2. This sequence was found in an adult woman with Graves' disease, either hyperthyroidism or ophthalmopathy (not recorded which). The sequenced sample consisted of peripheral blood or thyroid tissue (not recorded which). CDR3 DNA sequence: TGTGCCAGCAGTGGACTAGCGGGAAAAGAGACCCAGTACTTC. Amino acids: CASSGLAGKETQYF.